The source of this T cell receptor beta chain is a study of cytomegalovirus exposure and HLA in healthy donors. The V gene's germline CDR1 is LNHDA and CDR2 SQIVND (reference sequence). The CDR3 is made up of 16 amino acids. V lost 4 bases to trimming and J lost 7 bases; unmatched junction nucleotides: 12. Primers: 60 Vbeta forward and 13 Jbeta reverse. Method: immunoSEQ multiplex PCR; TCRdb's copy keeps in-frame clones and lacks some. The table includes 150,000 to 200,000 clones, about four fifths detected once. A remark on this clone: The antigen remains undetermined.

Whole-study findings and limits: Sequence variants that were highly shared formed a cluster that was likely a sequencing artifact.

The sequence derives from a man in his forties or fifties in good health and CMV-seronegative. V and J are TRBV19 and TRBJ1-2; 10 bases are a match to TRBD1. The sequenced material came from PBMCs. The CDR3: CASSRDRGRLPIGYTF. The CDR3 nucleotides read TGTGCCAGTAGTAGAGACAGGGGGCGACTCCCCATTGGCTACACCTTC.